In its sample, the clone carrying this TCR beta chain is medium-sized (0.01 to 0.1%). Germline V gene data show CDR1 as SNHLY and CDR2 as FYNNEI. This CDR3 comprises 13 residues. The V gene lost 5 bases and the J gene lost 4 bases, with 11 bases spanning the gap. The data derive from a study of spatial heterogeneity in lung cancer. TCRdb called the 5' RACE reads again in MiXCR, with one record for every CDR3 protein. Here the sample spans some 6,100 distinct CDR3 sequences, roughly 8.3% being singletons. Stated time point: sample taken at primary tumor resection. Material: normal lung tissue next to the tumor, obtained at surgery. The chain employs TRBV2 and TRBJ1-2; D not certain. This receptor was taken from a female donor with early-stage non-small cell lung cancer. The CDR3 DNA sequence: TGTGCCAGCAGTCGTCATGGAAGCTATGGCTACACCTTC. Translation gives CASSRHGSYGYTF.